This TCR beta chain emerged from a study of shared clonotypes between healthy human individuals. At the level of the study: CD4 naive and CD4 memory each took three plates per donor, while CD8 naive took two and CD8 memory one.

Subsets obtained from CD4+ cells comprised CD45RA+ naive and CD45RA-negative memory cells. Looked up from germline, CDR1 is MDHEN and CDR2 is SYDVKM. V shed 6 bases and J 5 bases; nucleotides not matched to a gene: 10. This CDR3 region has 15 residues. This clone appeared once. Its matching antigen is unknown. Whole-study results and caveats: Among the subsets, naive ones generally showed larger estimated richness than memory ones.

Assay: immunoSEQ multiplex PCR; the TCRdb copy retains only in-frame clones and omits some. The sample carries some 240,000 clones, about 65% recorded once. This sequence joins TRBV28 and TRBJ2-3; 8 bases agree with TRBD2. The TCR sequence derives from a man younger than 40 in good health. Source material: memory CD4+ T cells sorted from blood. Subset in this sample: CD45RA-negative fraction. Here the CDR3 reads CASRTAGLGLDTQYF. CDR3 in DNA: TGTGCCAGCAGAACGGCGGGACTAGGGCTAGATACGCAGTATTTT.